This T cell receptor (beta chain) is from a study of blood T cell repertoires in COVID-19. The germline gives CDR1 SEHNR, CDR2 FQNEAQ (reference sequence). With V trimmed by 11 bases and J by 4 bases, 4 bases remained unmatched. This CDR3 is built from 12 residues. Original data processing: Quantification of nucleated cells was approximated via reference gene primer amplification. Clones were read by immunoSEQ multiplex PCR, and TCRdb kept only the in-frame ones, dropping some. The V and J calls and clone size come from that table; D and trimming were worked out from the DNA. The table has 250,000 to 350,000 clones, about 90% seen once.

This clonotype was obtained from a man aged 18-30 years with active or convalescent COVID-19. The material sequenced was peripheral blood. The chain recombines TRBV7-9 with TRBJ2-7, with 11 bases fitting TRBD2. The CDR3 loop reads CAGTSGVYEQYF. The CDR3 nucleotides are TGTGCCGGGACTAGCGGAGTATACGAGCAGTACTTC.